This TCR beta chain comes out of a study of Ad26.COV2.S vaccination and SARS-CoV-2 variants. This CDR3 contains 18 residues. Per the germline V gene, CDR1 is LNHDA and CDR2 is SQIVND (reference sequence). The V end was cut by 4 bases, the J end by 0 bases, with 16 bases between. Treatment given: some 19 received Ad26.COV2.S at low or high dose, single or two shots; about 5 received placebo; per-sample allocation not given. Specimen acquisition occurred on day 63 following the initial vaccine or placebo injection. Assay used: immunoSEQ multiplex PCR; TCRdb lists only in-frame clones, some missing. This sample has fewer than 600,000 clones, with 80% to 90% found just once.

Sequencing used peripheral blood, obtained in a trial of Ad26.COV2.S vaccine versus placebo. The gene calls are TRBV19 and TRBJ2-6; D gene unclear. The receptor was isolated from a person aged 18 to 65 who received the Ad26.COV2.S COVID-19 vaccine or a placebo. In nucleotides, the CDR3 is TGTGCCAGTAGTACCCCCGGAGCAGGAAGCTCTGGGGCCAACGTCCTGACTTTC. It codes for CASSTPGAGSSGANVLTF.